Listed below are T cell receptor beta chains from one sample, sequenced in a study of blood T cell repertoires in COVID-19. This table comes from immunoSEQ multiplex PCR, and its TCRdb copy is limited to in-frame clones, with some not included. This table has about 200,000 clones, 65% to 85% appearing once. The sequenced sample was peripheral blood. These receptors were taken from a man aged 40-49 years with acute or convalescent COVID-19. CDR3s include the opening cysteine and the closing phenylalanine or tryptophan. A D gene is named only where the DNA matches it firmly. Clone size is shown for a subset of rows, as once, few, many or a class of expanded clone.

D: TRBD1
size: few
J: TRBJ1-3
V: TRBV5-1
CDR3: CASSPYLGQAGNTIYF
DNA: TGCGCCAGCAGCCCATATCTAGGACAGGCTGGAAACACCATATATTTT

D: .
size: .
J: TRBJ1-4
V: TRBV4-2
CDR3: CASSQPDSVDEKLFF
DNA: TGTGCCAGCAGCCAACCGGACAGCGTCGATGAAAAACTGTTTTTT

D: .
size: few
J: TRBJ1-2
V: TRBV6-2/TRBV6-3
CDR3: CASSRDNSPFGYTF
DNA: TGTGCCAGCAGCCGGGACAATTCCCCCTTTGGCTACACCTTC

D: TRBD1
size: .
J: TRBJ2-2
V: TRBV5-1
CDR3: CASSRTGGNDGELFF
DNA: TGCGCCAGCAGCAGAACAGGGGGCAACGACGGGGAGCTGTTTTTT

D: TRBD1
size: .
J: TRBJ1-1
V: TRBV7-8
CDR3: CASSLSRQGAKAAFF
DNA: TGTGCCAGCAGCTTATCCAGGCAGGGGGCTAAAGCAGCTTTCTTT

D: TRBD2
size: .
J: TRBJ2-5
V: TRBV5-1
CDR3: CASSLGGSQETQYF
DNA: TGCGCCAGCAGCTTGGGCGGGAGCCAAGAGACCCAGTACTTC

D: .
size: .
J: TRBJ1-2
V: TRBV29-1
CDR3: CSVEDGGGVGGGYTF
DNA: TGCAGCGTTGAAGACGGTGGAGGGGTTGGAGGTGGCTACACCTTC

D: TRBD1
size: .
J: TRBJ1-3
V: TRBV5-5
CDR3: CASSPGQGVTGNTIYF
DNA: TGTGCCAGCAGCCCGGGACAGGGAGTAACTGGAAACACCATATATTTT

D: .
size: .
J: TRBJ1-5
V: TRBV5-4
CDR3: CASSPSPGSAQPQHF
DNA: TGTGCCAGCAGCCCTTCCCCCGGGTCGGCTCAGCCCCAGCATTTT

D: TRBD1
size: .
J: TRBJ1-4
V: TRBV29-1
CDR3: CSVGQGWEKLFF
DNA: TGCAGCGTTGGACAGGGGTGGGAAAAACTGTTTTTT

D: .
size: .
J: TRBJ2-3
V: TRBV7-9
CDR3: CASSFRVHKETDTQYF
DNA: TGTGCCAGCAGCTTCCGGGTCCATAAGGAGACAGATACGCAGTATTTT

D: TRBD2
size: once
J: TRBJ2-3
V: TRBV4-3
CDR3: CASSQDLRETDTQYF
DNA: TGCGCCAGCAGCCAAGATTTGCGGGAGACAGATACGCAGTATTTT

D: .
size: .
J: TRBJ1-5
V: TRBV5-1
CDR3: CASSPLGGDQPQHF
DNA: TGCGCCAGCAGCCCCCTGGGAGGGGATCAGCCCCAGCATTTT

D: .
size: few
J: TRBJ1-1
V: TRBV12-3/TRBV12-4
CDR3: CASSAVWLTEAFF
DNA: TGTGCCAGCAGTGCGGTATGGCTCACTGAAGCTTTCTTT

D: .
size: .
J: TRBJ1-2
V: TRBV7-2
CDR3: CASSLAGGNHYGYTF
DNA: TGTGCCAGCAGCTTAGCCGGGGGGAACCACTATGGCTACACCTTC

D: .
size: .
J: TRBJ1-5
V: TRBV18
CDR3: CASSPPGRDSNQPQHF
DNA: TGTGCCAGCTCACCACCCGGACGGGATAGCAATCAGCCCCAGCATTTT

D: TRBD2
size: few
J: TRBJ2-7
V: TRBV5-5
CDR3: CASSSDRGVYEQYF
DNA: TGTGCCAGCAGCTCGGACCGGGGGGTATACGAGCAGTACTTC

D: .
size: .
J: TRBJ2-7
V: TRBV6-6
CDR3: CASKKEGSSYEQYF
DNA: TGTGCCAGCAAAAAGGAAGGGAGCTCCTACGAGCAGTACTTC

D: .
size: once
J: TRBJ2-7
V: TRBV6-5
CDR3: CASLAGAYEQYF
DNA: TGTGCCAGTCTCGCGGGGGCGTACGAGCAGTACTTC

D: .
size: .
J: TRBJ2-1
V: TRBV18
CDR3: CASHSRETYNEQFF
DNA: TGTGCCAGCCACTCGAGGGAAACTTACAATGAGCAGTTCTTC

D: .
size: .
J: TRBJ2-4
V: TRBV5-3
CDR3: CARTRWAGKNIQYF
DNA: TGTGCCAGAACCCGTTGGGCAGGAAAAAACATTCAGTACTTC

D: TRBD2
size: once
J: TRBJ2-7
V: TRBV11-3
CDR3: CASSLGLEEDDEQYF
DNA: TGTGCCAGCAGCTTGGGACTAGAAGAGGACGACGAGCAGTACTTC

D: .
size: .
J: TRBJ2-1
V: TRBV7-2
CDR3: CASSIGAGPYNEQFF
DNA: TGTGCCAGCAGCATAGGTGCGGGACCTTACAATGAGCAGTTCTTC